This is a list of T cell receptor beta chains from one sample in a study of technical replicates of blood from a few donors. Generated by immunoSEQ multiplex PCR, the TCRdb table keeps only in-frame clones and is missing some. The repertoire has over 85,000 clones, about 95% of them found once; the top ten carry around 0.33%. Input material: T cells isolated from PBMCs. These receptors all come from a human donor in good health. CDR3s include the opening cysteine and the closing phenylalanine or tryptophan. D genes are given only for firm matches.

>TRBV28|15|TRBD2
CASSFKAGGTDTQYF
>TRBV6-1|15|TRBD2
CASVRAGGDTDTQYF
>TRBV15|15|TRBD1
CATSFQGGPLEKLFF
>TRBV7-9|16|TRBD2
CASSSRGLAVTETQYF
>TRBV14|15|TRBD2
CASSQASGRFHEQYF
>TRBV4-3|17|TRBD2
CASSQNPLAGLDNEQFF
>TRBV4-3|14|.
CASSPARRAYEQYF
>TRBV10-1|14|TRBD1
CASSFGQGRTEAFF
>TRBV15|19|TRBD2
CATSRVLAGVLGSPDTQYF
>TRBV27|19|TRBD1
CASTPGTGSSPPEADTQYF
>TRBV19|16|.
CASSIRSVVEGGEQFF
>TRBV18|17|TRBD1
CASSRELYRGPNTEAFF
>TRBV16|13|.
CAILPRGKQPQHF
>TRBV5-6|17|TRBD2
CASSDSTSGGYQETQYF
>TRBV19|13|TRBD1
CASSNPGGREQYF
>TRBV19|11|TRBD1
CASSGGLPQHF
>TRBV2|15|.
CASSPQPQAGQPQHF
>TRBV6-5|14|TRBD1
CASSSTGPTEKLFF
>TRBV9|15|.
CASSGGPLGRGGYTF
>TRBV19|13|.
CASSILGGNEQFF
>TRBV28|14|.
CASSSHIINIEQYF
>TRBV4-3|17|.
CASSQAREGWLNYGYTF
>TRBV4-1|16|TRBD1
CASSQGRAGGYTEAFF
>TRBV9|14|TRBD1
CASSVGTGFDEQYF
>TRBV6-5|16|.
CASSYSAGDLIGEQYF
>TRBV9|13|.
CASSVSAVERYTF
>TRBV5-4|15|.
CASSSTAIKTGELFF
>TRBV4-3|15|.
CASSGLYSSYNEQFF